The source of this T cell receptor (beta chain) is a study of blood T cells in healthy people across ages. The authors extracted at least 5.5 micrograms of total RNA per sample. CDR3 length equals 15 residues. Per germline, CDR1 SGHVS and CDR2 FQNEAQ. V was shortened by 1 base and J by 7 bases, with 14 bases between the two germline ends. A J-beta primer mix and a sample-barcoded 5' primer were used in a second PCR of about 7 to 11 cycles. TCRdb passed the 5' RACE reads through MiXCR, listing each CDR3 protein once. The sample lists over 550,000 distinct CDR3 sequences, approximately 30% occurring once. This clonotype showed up many times.

The source of this sequence is a woman aged 80 or over in good health. The V and J genes are TRBV7-8 and TRBJ2-1, with D perhaps assigned TRBD1 or TRBD2 (5 bases each). Input material: blood. This CDR3 is CASSLDSGPWNEQFF. The CDR3 DNA reads as TGTGCCAGCAGCTTAGACTCGGGGCCGTGGAATGAGCAGTTCTTC. Using reference TRBV7-8 and TRBJ2-1 for the parts outside the CDR3, the full variable domain is GAGVSQSPRYKVAKRGQDVALRCDPISGHVSLFWYQQALGQGPEFLTYFQNEAQLDKSGLPSDRFFAERPEGSVSTLKIQRTQQEDSAVYLCASSLDSGPWNEQFFGPGTRLTVL.